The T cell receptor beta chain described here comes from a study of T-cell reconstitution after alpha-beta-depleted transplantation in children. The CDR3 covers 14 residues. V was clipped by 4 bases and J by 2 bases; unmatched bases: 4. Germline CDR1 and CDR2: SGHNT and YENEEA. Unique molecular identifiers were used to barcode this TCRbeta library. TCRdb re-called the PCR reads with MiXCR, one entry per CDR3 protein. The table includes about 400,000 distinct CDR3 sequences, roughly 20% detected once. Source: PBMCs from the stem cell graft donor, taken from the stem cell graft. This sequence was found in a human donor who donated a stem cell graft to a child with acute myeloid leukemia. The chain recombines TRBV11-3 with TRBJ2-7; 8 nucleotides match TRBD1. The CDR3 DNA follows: TGTGCCAGCAGCTCGGACAGGGTGGCCTACGAGCAGTACTTC. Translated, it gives CASSSDRVAYEQYF.